Each of the 12 T cell receptor beta chains below was sequenced from the same sample in a study of human T cells and chemical hapten exposure. From the RACE reads, TCRdb called clonotypes with MiXCR, one entry per CDR3 protein. The profile covers roughly 69,000 distinct CDR3 sequences, with about 11% appearing a single time and about 2.5% taken by the ten largest. Time point in this sample: patch test 3, about 24 weeks after DPC sensitization. Treatment given: therapeutic diphenylcyclopropenone sensitization with weekly scalp DPC. Sequences were derived from whole blood, sampled in connection with sensitization to the hapten diphenylcyclopropenone (DPC). Every receptor here comes from a woman in her thirties with alopecia areata. Some clones in this sample may be carry-over from other donors' samples.

The genes are TRBV29-1 and TRBJ1-1; no definite D call. Germline CDR1 SQVTM, CDR2 ANQGSEA. Trimming pared 1 base from V and 4 bases from J, leaving 10 bases between. The CDR3 extends over 13 amino acids. The chain's CDR3 is CSVEGGETTEAFF. In nucleotides, the CDR3 is TGCAGCGTTGAAGGCGGGGAGACCACTGAAGCTTTCTTT.

This rearrangement joins TRBV7-9 to TRBJ2-5; D unclear. This CDR3 contains 14 residues. CDR1 and CDR2 (germline): SEHNR, FQNEAQ (reference sequence). Trimming took off 0 bases at V and 0 bases at J, with 5 bases between the two ends. In DNA form, the CDR3 reads TGTGCCAGCAGCTTAGCCAGGTACCAAGAGACCCAGTACTTC. Translating gives CASSLARYQETQYF.

The rearrangement links TRBV28 to TRBJ2-1, with D maybe TRBD2 (5 bases). The CDR3 is made up of 16 amino acids. V shed 5 bases and J shed 0 bases, with 14 bases lying between them. Germline V lookup: CDR1 MDHEN, CDR2 SYDVKM. CDR3 residues: CASSTAGLHSYNEQFF. The DNA for the CDR3 is TGTGCCAGCAGTACTGCGGGTCTACACTCCTACAATGAGCAGTTCTTC.

This clonotype was observed a few times. This chain joins TRBV14 and TRBJ1-2; D gene ambiguous. CDR1 and CDR2 (germline): SGHDN, FVKESK. The V end was cut by 6 bases, the J end by 1 base, with 12 bases between. CDR3 length: 14 amino acids. In DNA, the CDR3 is TGTGCCAGCAGAAGAGGACCCCGTAACTATGGCTACACCTTC. It encodes CASRRGPRNYGYTF.

The chain employs TRBV28 and TRBJ1-2; possible D gene TRBD1, 6 bases. Germline-derived CDR1 and CDR2 are MDHEN and SYDVKM. The CDR3 contains 14 residues. The ends were cut back, 3 bases at V and 0 bases at J, with 8 bases in the middle. CDR3 sequence reads: CASSLRQANYGYTF. CDR3 in DNA: TGTGCCAGCAGTTTGCGACAGGCTAACTATGGCTACACCTTC.

A few counts support this clonotype. V and J are TRBV7-2 and TRBJ2-7; D call uncertain. V lost 5 bases, J lost 3 bases, and 14 bases lay in between. This CDR3 has 14 amino acids. Per the germline V gene, CDR1 is SGHTA and CDR2 is FQGNSA. CDR3 DNA: TGTGCCAGCAGCCGGCTCACTTCCAACTACGAGCAGTACTTC. It translates to CASSRLTSNYEQYF.

The genes are TRBV12-3 or TRBV12-4 and TRBJ1-1; D is uncertain. V was shortened by 3 bases and J by 5 bases, with 13 bases between the two germline ends. This CDR3 has 14 amino acids. The CDR3 DNA is TGTGCCAGCAGTTTGGGTGGGAGTGGGACTGAAGCTTTCTTT. It encodes CASSLGGSGTEAFF.

The V and J genes are TRBV7-2 and TRBJ2-3, with 8 positions matching TRBD2. CDR1 and CDR2 (germline): SGHTA, FQGNSA. The junction had 12 bases not matched to a gene; V was cut back by 2 bases and J by 5 bases. The CDR3 runs to 17 residues. CDR3 region: CASSLSPLAGQKDTQYF. In nucleotides, the CDR3 is TGTGCCAGCAGCTTATCCCCCCTAGCGGGCCAAAAAGATACGCAGTATTTT.

This clonotype was recorded a few times. CDR3 nucleotide sequence: TGTGCCATCAGGGGGTTGGGAGAGACCCAGTACTTC. Protein product: CAIRGLGETQYF. The gene calls are TRBV10-3 and TRBJ2-5; D gene ambiguous. V was cut by 6 bases and J by 4 bases, with 9 bases left in between. Germline CDR1 and CDR2: ENHRY and SYGVKD. The CDR3 runs to 12 residues.

This clonotype was observed at least ten times. The V call is TRBV18, the J call TRBJ2-7; tentatively, D is TRBD2 (6 bases). Per germline, CDR1 KGHSH and CDR2 LQKENI. This CDR3 is built from 13 residues. V lost 5 bases and J 2 bases, leaving 10 bases between the germline ends. The CDR3 loop is CASSNAGTYEQYF. CDR3 bases: TGTGCCAGCTCAAACGCGGGAACCTACGAGCAGTACTTC.

DNA of the CDR3: TGTGCCAGCAGTTACCGGCTGGAAAATTCACCCCTCCACTTT. Amino acid sequence: CASSYRLENSPLHF. This chain uses TRBV6-5 with TRBJ1-6, with unresolved D. From germline, CDR1 is MNHEY and CDR2 SVGAGI. The V end was cut by 2 bases, the J end by 7 bases, with 9 bases between. CDR3 length equals 14 residues.

At least ten counts were recorded for this clonotype. The chain uses TRBV10-3 and TRBJ1-2; D gene uncertain. Trimming removed 3 bases from V and 1 base from J, with 6 bases in between. Germline-derived CDR1 and CDR2 are ENHRY and SYGVKD. The CDR3 length is 13 residues. The CDR3 sequence is CAISDEGNYGYTF. The CDR3 nucleotides read TGTGCCATCAGTGACGAGGGTAACTATGGCTACACCTTC.